This T cell receptor beta chain was identified during a study of T cell repertoires in cytomegalovirus infection. Regarding the study as a whole: Accumulated public TCR beta family frequency recognized individuals carrying CMV together with the relevant HLA.

TCRdb reanalysed the reads using MiXCR and keeps one entry per CDR3 protein. The table includes roughly 990,000 distinct CDR3 sequences, around 32% detected once. Trimming stripped 8 bases from V and 0 bases from J, with 20 bases between. Germline V gene lookup returns CDR1 SGHNT and CDR2 YENEEA. The CDR3 is 17 amino acids. On this clonotype: Its antigen remains unknown.

This specimen consisted of cultured CD8+ T cells from PBMCs, obtained from culture after CMV antigen stimulation. This sequence originates from a human donor in good health (CMV status not recorded). Some clones in this sample may be carry-over from other donors' samples. The chain couples TRBV11-3 to TRBJ2-1, with D tentatively TRBD1 or TRBD2 (5 bases each). The CDR3 DNA follows: TGTGCCAGCCCCGGACTCATGAGAGGGGACTCCTACAATGAGCAGTTCTTC. This gives the protein CASPGLMRGDSYNEQFF.